The rows below give T cell receptor beta chains drawn from one sample of a study of PD-1 blockade in classical Hodgkin lymphoma. Here immunoSEQ multiplex PCR was the method, and the copy in TCRdb shows in-frame clones only, minus some. In the table there are 13,000 to 15,000 clones, about four fifths of which are singletons. This specimen consisted of peripheral blood mononuclear cells (PBMCs), obtained at baseline. The origin of the receptors is a human donor with classical Hodgkin lymphoma. The CDR3 runs from the conserved cysteine through the conserved F or W. Fields, in order: J gene, D gene, V gene, clone size, CDR3 DNA, CDR3 protein. A D gene is named only where the DNA matches it firmly. Size is omitted from some rows. Given values are once, few, many or a class for expanded clones.

j_gene: TRBJ1-3
d_gene: -
v_gene: TRBV7-6
abundance: -
CDR3nt: TGTGCCAGCAGCTTCCGGGACACTTCATCTGGAAACACCATATATTTT
CDR3aa: CASSFRDTSSGNTIYF

j_gene: TRBJ1-4
d_gene: -
v_gene: TRBV10-3
abundance: -
CDR3nt: TGTGCCATCAGCCCGGGGGCAGGGAGAGAAAAACTGTTTTTT
CDR3aa: CAISPGAGREKLFF

j_gene: TRBJ1-5
d_gene: -
v_gene: TRBV5-5
abundance: -
CDR3nt: TGTGCCAGCAGCTTGACAGTATATAGCAATCAGCCCCAGCATTTT
CDR3aa: CASSLTVYSNQPQHF

j_gene: TRBJ1-6
d_gene: -
v_gene: TRBV6-5
abundance: -
CDR3nt: TGTGCCAGCAGTCCAGGGGCTAATTCACCCCTCCACTTT
CDR3aa: CASSPGANSPLHF

j_gene: TRBJ1-2
d_gene: -
v_gene: TRBV7-9
abundance: -
CDR3nt: TGTGCCAGCAGCTTAGGGACAGTCTATGGCTACACCTTC
CDR3aa: CASSLGTVYGYTF

j_gene: TRBJ1-3
d_gene: -
v_gene: TRBV19
abundance: -
CDR3nt: TGTGCCAGTACCTGGGGGTCTGGAAACACCATATATTTT
CDR3aa: CASTWGSGNTIYF

j_gene: TRBJ2-3
d_gene: -
v_gene: TRBV7-3
abundance: -
CDR3nt: TGTGCCAGCAGCCCTGGGGAAGATACGCAGTATTTT
CDR3aa: CASSPGEDTQYF

j_gene: TRBJ1-5
d_gene: TRBD1
v_gene: TRBV18
abundance: -
CDR3nt: TGTGCCAGCGGCCAGGGGGCGCGGGCCCAGCATTTT
CDR3aa: CASGQGARAQHF

j_gene: TRBJ2-3
d_gene: TRBD2
v_gene: TRBV7-9
abundance: -
CDR3nt: TGTGCCAGCGGCGGACTAGCGGGAACAGATACGCAGTATTTT
CDR3aa: CASGGLAGTDTQYF

j_gene: TRBJ2-2
d_gene: -
v_gene: TRBV27
abundance: -
CDR3nt: TGTGCCAGCAGTCTCCGGGTCGCCGGGGAGCTGTTTTTT
CDR3aa: CASSLRVAGELFF

j_gene: TRBJ2-2
d_gene: -
v_gene: TRBV5-8
abundance: -
CDR3nt: TGTGCCAGCAGCTTGGTTGAGGGGTCATACACCGGGGAGCTGTTTTTT
CDR3aa: CASSLVEGSYTGELFF

j_gene: TRBJ1-1
d_gene: -
v_gene: TRBV5-1
abundance: -
CDR3nt: TGCGCCAGCAGCTTGGCCGTGGGGGCGAATGAAGCTTTCTTT
CDR3aa: CASSLAVGANEAFF

j_gene: TRBJ2-2
d_gene: -
v_gene: TRBV2
abundance: -
CDR3nt: TGTGCCAGCAGTGTCCAGGGAGGAAGCGGGGAGCTGTTTTTT
CDR3aa: CASSVQGGSGELFF

j_gene: TRBJ1-2
d_gene: TRBD1
v_gene: TRBV6-5
abundance: few
CDR3nt: TGTGCCAGCAGTTACGGGCCAGGGGGGGGAAACTATGGCTACACCTTC
CDR3aa: CASSYGPGGGNYGYTF